The source of this T cell receptor (beta chain) is a study of T cell changes during pregnancy in multiple sclerosis. The protocol was immunoSEQ multiplex PCR, while the TCRdb copy is restricted to in-frame clones and leaves out a portion. The sample has around 110,000 clones, roughly 92% seen once; the top ten hold about 0.78%. This CDR3 is built from 14 residues. Germline-derived CDR1 and CDR2 are SGHTA and FQGNSA. Trimming removed 3 bases from V and 4 bases from J, with 12 bases in between. The material was peripheral blood, obtained in the third trimester of pregnancy. This clonotype was obtained from a female donor in good health, enrolled as a control in a pregnancy study. This rearrangement joins TRBV7-2 to TRBJ1-1; D perhaps matches TRBD1 (6 bases). The CDR3, as DNA: TGTGCCAGCAGCTTCAACAGGGCTGGCACTGAAGCTTTCTTT. This translates into CASSFNRAGTEAFF.